This record concerns one T cell receptor (beta chain) sequence. The antigen is unknown. The CDR3 has 14 amino acids. The germline V gene has CDR1 SGHVS and CDR2 FQNEAQ. V was clipped by 6 bases and J by 5 bases; unmatched bases: 9. The sample originates from a study of response to subunit inactivated influenza vaccine. TCRdb ran MiXCR on the RT-PCR reads and lists one entry per CDR3 protein. The table lists approximately 680,000 distinct CDR3 sequences, 15% to 19% of them singletons. Regarding the study as a whole: Every seasonal influenza vaccination brings in few new T cells, the authors suggested.

This specimen was PBMCs from blood, taken roughly 12 days after vaccination. The receptor was derived from a man aged 50-59 years who received an inactivated influenza vaccine. This rearrangement joins TRBV7-8 to TRBJ2-5; TRBD2 matches 7 bases. The CDR3 DNA is TGTGCCAGCAGGCCACTAGCGAATCCGGAGACCCAGTACTTC. This translates into CASRPLANPETQYF.